Listed below are T cell receptor beta chains from one sample, sequenced in a study of regulatory T cells in long-lasting Graves disease. TCRdb reprocessed the multiplex PCR reads with MiXCR, giving one entry per CDR3 protein. This table has hundreds of thousands of distinct CDR3 sequences, around 15% appearing once. Separately, the same data were catalogued under a study of T cells in Graves' hyperthyroidism and ophthalmopathy.

The starting material was peripheral blood mononuclear cells (PBMCs), obtained at new diagnosis, from a patient treated with antithyroid drugs. All receptors derive from a woman between 25 and 40 years old with Graves disease. Both conserved end residues are part of each CDR3. The order of the fields is V gene, CDR3 length, clone size, J gene, D gene, CDR3 DNA, CDR3 protein. The D gene is left open where the match is weak. A row's size may be missing; if present it is once, few, many or a size class.

V gene: TRBV27
CDR3 length: 14
clone size: many
J gene: TRBJ1-1
D gene: TRBD1
CDR3 DNA: TGTGCCAGCAGTTTTGGGACAGGGGCGGCTGAAGCTTTCTTT
CDR3 protein: CASSFGTGAAEAFF

V gene: TRBV29-1
CDR3 length: 12
clone size: many
J gene: TRBJ1-2
D gene: NA
CDR3 DNA: TGCAGCGTTCGGGACCGGACGGGAGGCTACACCTTC
CDR3 protein: CSVRDRTGGYTF

V gene: TRBV5-1
CDR3 length: 17
clone size: many
J gene: TRBJ2-7
D gene: TRBD2
CDR3 DNA: TGTGCCAGCAGCTTGGCCCGGACTAGCGGGAGCTCCTACGAGCAGTACTTC
CDR3 protein: CASSLARTSGSSYEQYF

V gene: TRBV10-3
CDR3 length: 16
clone size: few
J gene: TRBJ2-1
D gene: TRBD1
CDR3 DNA: TGTGCCATCAGTGAGTTTAAGGACAGGTGGCACAATGAGCAGTTCTTC
CDR3 protein: CAISEFKDRWHNEQFF

V gene: TRBV6-2/TRBV6-3
CDR3 length: 14
clone size: many
J gene: TRBJ1-1
D gene: NA
CDR3 DNA: TGTGCCAGCAGTTATCGACACCCCAACACTGAAGCTTTCTTT
CDR3 protein: CASSYRHPNTEAFF

V gene: TRBV20-1
CDR3 length: 15
clone size: many
J gene: TRBJ2-1
D gene: NA
CDR3 DNA: TGCAGTGCCAGGGAAGGCTGGCCTTTTGACAATGAGCAGTTCTTC
CDR3 protein: CSAREGWPFDNEQFF

V gene: TRBV10-3
CDR3 length: 13
clone size: NA
J gene: TRBJ2-3
D gene: NA
CDR3 DNA: TGTGCCATCAGTGATGGAAGCCGTGATACGCAGTATTTT
CDR3 protein: CAISDGSRDTQYF

V gene: TRBV4-3
CDR3 length: 17
clone size: few
J gene: TRBJ2-7
D gene: NA
CDR3 DNA: TGCGCCAGCAGTTTTTCCCCCCTGACGGGTATTACAGATGAGCAGTACTTC
CDR3 protein: CASSFSPLTGITDEQYF

V gene: TRBV28
CDR3 length: 15
clone size: NA
J gene: TRBJ2-3
D gene: TRBD2
CDR3 DNA: TGTGCCAGCAGTTTTTCGGGGGGAATTTCAGATACGCAGTATTTT
CDR3 protein: CASSFSGGISDTQYF

V gene: TRBV5-1
CDR3 length: 16
clone size: many
J gene: TRBJ1-4
D gene: TRBD1
CDR3 DNA: TGCGCCAGCAGCCCAGGGGGTACAGCAACTAATGAAAAACTGTTTTTT
CDR3 protein: CASSPGGTATNEKLFF

V gene: TRBV6-1
CDR3 length: 17
clone size: NA
J gene: TRBJ1-3
D gene: NA
CDR3 DNA: TGTGCCAGCAGTCAAACAGGACTTGCTTTCTCTGGAAACACCATATATTTT
CDR3 protein: CASSQTGLAFSGNTIYF

V gene: TRBV4-1
CDR3 length: 16
clone size: few
J gene: TRBJ2-5
D gene: NA
CDR3 DNA: TGCGCCAGCAGCCAAGAACAACTAGCTAACGGGGAGACCCAGTACTTC
CDR3 protein: CASSQEQLANGETQYF

V gene: TRBV7-8
CDR3 length: 22
clone size: NA
J gene: TRBJ2-1
D gene: NA
CDR3 DNA: TGTGCCAGCAGCTTAAGCCCCAGCGGAGGGCCCCGAGTCCCCAATGAGGCACCAAATTTGTTCTTC
CDR3 protein: CASSLSPSGGPRVPNEAPNLFF

V gene: TRBV6-2/TRBV6-3
CDR3 length: 15
clone size: many
J gene: TRBJ2-7
D gene: NA
CDR3 DNA: TGTGCCAGCAGTACTCAGGTGGGGGGTACCTACGAGCAGTACTTC
CDR3 protein: CASSTQVGGTYEQYF

V gene: TRBV7-9
CDR3 length: 18
clone size: NA
J gene: TRBJ2-3
D gene: TRBD2
CDR3 DNA: TGTGCCAGCAGCTGGGGGACTAGCGGGAGAAATGTTGCAGATACGCAGTATTTT
CDR3 protein: CASSWGTSGRNVADTQYF

V gene: TRBV27
CDR3 length: 15
clone size: many
J gene: TRBJ2-1
D gene: NA
CDR3 DNA: TGTGCCAGCAGTTTGCGACTAAGCTCCTACAATGAGCAGTTCTTC
CDR3 protein: CASSLRLSSYNEQFF

V gene: TRBV2
CDR3 length: 14
clone size: NA
J gene: TRBJ2-5
D gene: NA
CDR3 DNA: TGTGCCAGCAGTACCGACAGAAACCAAGAGACCCAGTACTTC
CDR3 protein: CASSTDRNQETQYF

V gene: TRBV28
CDR3 length: 15
clone size: many
J gene: TRBJ2-1
D gene: NA
CDR3 DNA: TGTGCCAGCAGTTTATCTTCCCGACAGTACAATGAGCAGTTCTTC
CDR3 protein: CASSLSSRQYNEQFF

V gene: TRBV20-1
CDR3 length: 14
clone size: many
J gene: TRBJ1-5
D gene: NA
CDR3 DNA: TGCAGTGCTAGCGATAATAGGGTTACTCAGCCCCAGCATTTT
CDR3 protein: CSASDNRVTQPQHF

V gene: TRBV24-1
CDR3 length: 17
clone size: many
J gene: TRBJ2-1
D gene: TRBD2
CDR3 DNA: TGTGCCACCAGTGATGATACTAGCGGGAGGTCTTACAATGAGCAGTTCTTC
CDR3 protein: CATSDDTSGRSYNEQFF

V gene: TRBV7-9
CDR3 length: 14
clone size: many
J gene: TRBJ1-1
D gene: NA
CDR3 DNA: TGTGCCAGCAGCTTATTCGGAGTGAACACTGAAGCTTTCTTT
CDR3 protein: CASSLFGVNTEAFF

V gene: TRBV29-1
CDR3 length: 15
clone size: many
J gene: TRBJ2-3
D gene: NA
CDR3 DNA: TGCAGCGTTGTTCCCTACCGAATCTGGGCAGATACGCAGTATTTT
CDR3 protein: CSVVPYRIWADTQYF

V gene: TRBV12-3/TRBV12-4
CDR3 length: 13
clone size: NA
J gene: TRBJ1-2
D gene: NA
CDR3 DNA: TGTGCCAGCAGCCCGGACTTGGTAAATGGCTACACCTTC
CDR3 protein: CASSPDLVNGYTF

V gene: TRBV20-1
CDR3 length: 13
clone size: few
J gene: TRBJ1-1
D gene: NA
CDR3 DNA: TGCAGTGTGCCCTCCCTCATGAACACTGAAGCTTTCTTT
CDR3 protein: CSVPSLMNTEAFF

V gene: TRBV28
CDR3 length: 13
clone size: NA
J gene: TRBJ2-5
D gene: TRBD2
CDR3 DNA: TGTGCCAGCAAAGCGGGAGCGTTCACCCTCCAGTACTTC
CDR3 protein: CASKAGAFTLQYF

V gene: TRBV30
CDR3 length: 13
clone size: NA
J gene: TRBJ1-3
D gene: NA
CDR3 DNA: TGTGCCTGGAGGAGGGGGTCCGGAAACACCATATATTTT
CDR3 protein: CAWRRGSGNTIYF

V gene: TRBV30
CDR3 length: 17
clone size: many
J gene: TRBJ1-2
D gene: NA
CDR3 DNA: TGTGCCTGGACGGGCCCCCTGACAGCTCTCCCTAACTATGGCTACACCTTC
CDR3 protein: CAWTGPLTALPNYGYTF

V gene: TRBV27
CDR3 length: 15
clone size: many
J gene: TRBJ2-1
D gene: NA
CDR3 DNA: TGTGCCAGCAGTTTACGGGGTACAATCGGGAATGAGCAGTTCTTC
CDR3 protein: CASSLRGTIGNEQFF

V gene: TRBV4-1
CDR3 length: 14
clone size: few
J gene: TRBJ2-1
D gene: NA
CDR3 DNA: TGCGCCAGCAGCGCCAGACTAGGACGGGATGAGCAGTTCTTC
CDR3 protein: CASSARLGRDEQFF

V gene: TRBV5-8
CDR3 length: 11
clone size: NA
J gene: TRBJ1-5
D gene: NA
CDR3 DNA: TGTGCCAGCAGCTCTAGGGCTAAATGGCATTTT
CDR3 protein: CASSSRAKWHF

V gene: TRBV7-9
CDR3 length: 13
clone size: few
J gene: TRBJ1-1
D gene: NA
CDR3 DNA: TGTGCCAGCACCCGAACCGGGGACACTGAAGCTTTCTTT
CDR3 protein: CASTRTGDTEAFF

V gene: TRBV20-1
CDR3 length: 14
clone size: many
J gene: TRBJ1-5
D gene: NA
CDR3 DNA: TGCAGTGCTAGTGGCGGGCCCCTCAATCAGCCCCAGCATTTT
CDR3 protein: CSASGGPLNQPQHF

V gene: TRBV12-5
CDR3 length: 11
clone size: many
J gene: TRBJ2-5
D gene: NA
CDR3 DNA: TGTGCCTCCGGAATGGGGGTGACCCAGTACTTC
CDR3 protein: CASGMGVTQYF

V gene: TRBV27
CDR3 length: 17
clone size: many
J gene: TRBJ2-1
D gene: NA
CDR3 DNA: TGTGCCAGCACTACTACCCAACGGGGCGGTTCCTACAATGAGCAGTTCTTC
CDR3 protein: CASTTTQRGGSYNEQFF